This T cell receptor (beta chain) is from a study of blood T cell repertoires in COVID-19. Study-level information: The study drew acute and convalescent COVID-19 samples from the United States, Italy and Spain. PBMCs, B-cell-depleted T cells, or T cells provided the cDNA or gDNA that made up the material.

This clone occurred once. Methods used by the authors: Cell counts per sample came from amplifying reference gene primers. The data were produced by immunoSEQ multiplex PCR, yet TCRdb's version contains in-frame clones alone and is incomplete. D and trimming come from the DNA, and the V and J calls and clone size come from that table. The sample has approximately 61,000 clones, approximately 77% seen once. Germline V gene lookup returns CDR1 ENHRY and CDR2 SYGVKD. The CDR3 loop spans 15 amino acids. Trimming shortened V by 2 bases and J by 4 bases, and 11 bases separated the two germline ends. What was sequenced was peripheral blood. The gene calls are TRBV10-3 and TRBJ2-2, with a possible D match to TRBD1 (6 bases). The TCR originated in a human donor in a cohort sampled during active COVID-19. CDR3 residues: CAISEGRGGTGELFF. In DNA form, the CDR3 reads TGTGCCATCAGTGAGGGGAGAGGGGGCACCGGGGAGCTGTTTTTT.